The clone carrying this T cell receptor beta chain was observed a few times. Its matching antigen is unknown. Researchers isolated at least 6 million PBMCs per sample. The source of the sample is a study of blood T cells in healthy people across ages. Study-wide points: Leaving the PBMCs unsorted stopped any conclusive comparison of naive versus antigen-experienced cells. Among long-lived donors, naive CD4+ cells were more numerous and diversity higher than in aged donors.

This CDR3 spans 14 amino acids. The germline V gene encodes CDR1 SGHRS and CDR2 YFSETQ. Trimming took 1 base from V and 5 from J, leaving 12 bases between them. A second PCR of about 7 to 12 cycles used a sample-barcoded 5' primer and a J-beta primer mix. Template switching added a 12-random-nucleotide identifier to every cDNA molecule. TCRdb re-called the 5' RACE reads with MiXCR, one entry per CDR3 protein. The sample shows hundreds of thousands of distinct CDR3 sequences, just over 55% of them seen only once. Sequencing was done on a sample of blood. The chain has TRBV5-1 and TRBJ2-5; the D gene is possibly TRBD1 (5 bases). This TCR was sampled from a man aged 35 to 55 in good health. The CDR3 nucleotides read TGCGCCAGCAGCTTGTCCACAGGTTGGGAGACCCAGTACTTC. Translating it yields CASSLSTGWETQYF.